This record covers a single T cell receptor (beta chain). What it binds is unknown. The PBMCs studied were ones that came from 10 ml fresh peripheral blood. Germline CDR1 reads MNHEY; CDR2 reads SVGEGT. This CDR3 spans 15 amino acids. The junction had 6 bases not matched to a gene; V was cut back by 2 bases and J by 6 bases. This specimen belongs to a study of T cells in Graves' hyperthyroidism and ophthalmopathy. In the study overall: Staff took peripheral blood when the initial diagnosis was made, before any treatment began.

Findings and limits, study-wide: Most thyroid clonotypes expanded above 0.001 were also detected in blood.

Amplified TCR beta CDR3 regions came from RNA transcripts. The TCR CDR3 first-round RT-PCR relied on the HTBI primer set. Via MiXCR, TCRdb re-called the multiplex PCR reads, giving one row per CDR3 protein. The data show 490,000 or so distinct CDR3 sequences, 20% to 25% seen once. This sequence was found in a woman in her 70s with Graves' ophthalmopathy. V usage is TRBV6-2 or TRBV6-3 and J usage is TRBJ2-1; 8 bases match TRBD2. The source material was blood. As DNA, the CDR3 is TGTGCCAGCAGTTACGGCCTAGCGGGCCCCAATGAGCAGTTCTTC. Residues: CASSYGLAGPNEQFF.